The 28 T cell receptor beta chains listed next were all sequenced from one sample in a study of blood T cells in healthy people across ages. Next came a second PCR, run for about 6 to 12 cycles, which used a sample-barcoded 5' primer along with a J-beta primer mix. TCRdb recomputed calls from the 5' RACE reads with MiXCR, one row per CDR3 protein. Among around 900,000 distinct CDR3 sequences listed, 25% to 30% were seen once. The specimen sequenced was blood. These receptors were taken from a woman of 80 years or more in good health.

In its sample, this clonotype was seen a few times. The chain uses TRBV7-6 and TRBJ2-2; 11 bases match TRBD2. This CDR3 has 18 amino acids. Per germline, CDR1 SGHVS and CDR2 FNYEAQ. V trimming: 3 bases; J trimming: 5 bases; junction bases outside the gene matches: 11. The CDR3: CASSFDSPLAGGTGELFF. CDR3 in DNA: TGTGCCAGCAGCTTTGACTCCCCCCTAGCGGGGGGAACCGGGGAGCTGTTTTTT.

V gene TRBV19 combines with J gene TRBJ1-5; 7 bases are shared with TRBD1. With V trimmed by 4 bases and J by 3 bases, 6 bases remained unmatched. The CDR3 is 15 amino acids. CDR1 LNHDA and CDR2 SQIVND come from the germline V gene (reference sequence). The CDR3 sequence is CASSRQGYVNQPQHF. In nucleotides, the CDR3 is TGTGCCAGTAGTAGACAGGGTTACGTCAATCAGCCCCAGCATTTT.

This clonotype was recorded at least ten times. This rearrangement joins TRBV20-1 to TRBJ2-1; D may be TRBD2 (5 bases). The germline V and J ends were trimmed by 0 bases and 0 bases, with 12 bases remaining between them. The CDR3 is 16 amino acids. Germline-derived CDR1 and CDR2 are DFQATT and SNEGSKA (reference sequence). The CDR3 nucleotides read TGCAGTGCTAGAGATCTTCGGGGAAGCTCCTACAATGAGCAGTTCTTC. It yields the protein CSARDLRGSSYNEQFF.

V and J are TRBV30 and TRBJ1-1; the D is unclear. The CDR3 has 13 residues. Trimming removed 0 bases at V and 3 bases at J, with 8 bases between. CDR1 is GTSNPN, CDR2 SVGIG, per germline (reference sequence). DNA of the CDR3: TGTGCCTGGAGTGTAAGGGCAGACACTGAAGCTTTCTTT. It encodes CAWSVRADTEAFF.

This clonotype was picked up many times. A much bigger clone sits one base away, suggesting this may be a read error. This chain uses TRBV2 with TRBJ2-3; D gene uncertain. CDR3 length: 11 amino acids. Germline V gene sequence: CDR1 SNHLY, CDR2 FYNNEI. V was pared by 7 bases and J by 2 bases, with 4 bases between. CDR3 coding DNA: TGTGCCAGCACCTACACAGATACGCAGTATTTT. This translates into CASTYTDTQYF.

The chain employs TRBV29-1 and TRBJ1-6; 9 bases line up with TRBD1. This CDR3 has 13 amino acids. V was clipped by 7 bases and J by 6 bases; unmatched bases: 4. The V gene's germline CDR1 is SQVTM and CDR2 ANQGSEA. The CDR3 here is CSAGTGPNSPLHF. The CDR3 DNA sequence: TGCAGCGCCGGGACAGGGCCTAATTCACCCCTCCACTTT.

This clonotype came up many times. The rearrangement joins TRBV7-9 to TRBJ2-3, with a weak D call TRBD1 (6 bases). The germline V gene encodes CDR1 SEHNR and CDR2 FQNEAQ (reference sequence). The length of the CDR3 is 14 residues. Trimming removed 5 bases at V and 2 bases at J, with 11 bases between. DNA for the CDR3: TGTGCCAGCAGCATGGGGGACATCACAGATACGCAGTATTTT. This codes for CASSMGDITDTQYF.

As regards this clonotype: This sequence may be a read error, since a much larger clone differs from it by one base. The chain has TRBV6-2 or TRBV6-3 and TRBJ2-4; 8 nucleotides align to TRBD2. Germline loops: CDR1 MNHEY, CDR2 SVGEGT. J was trimmed by 0 bases and V by 5 bases; bases with no gene match: 9. CDR3 size: 17 residues. CDR3 region: CASSKISGSSAKNIQYF. The CDR3 region has the DNA TGTGCCAGCAGTAAAATAAGCGGGAGCTCAGCCAAAAACATTCAGTACTTC.

CDR3 bases: TGTGCCAGCAGCCAAGATCTGGCAGGGGGCCGGTATGGCTACACCTTC. Residues: CASSQDLAGGRYGYTF. The chain couples TRBV4-2 to TRBJ1-2; the match to TRBD1 covers 8 bases. Germline assignment: CDR1 LGHNA and CDR2 YNFKEQ. J gave up 5 bases and V 0 bases, and 8 bases lay outside the gene matches. CDR3 size: 16 residues.

This clonotype has at least ten counts. The chain joins TRBV10-2 to TRBJ2-5; D perhaps matches TRBD1 (5 bases). Germline V gene data show CDR1 as WSHSY and CDR2 as SAAADI. This CDR3 region has 13 residues. Trimming stripped 5 bases from V and 5 bases from J, with 12 bases between. The CDR3 sequence: CASSLTARETQYF. The DNA of the CDR3 is TGCGCCAGCAGTTTGACAGCTCGGGAGACCCAGTACTTC.

Comments on this clonotype: This clone may be a read error of a much larger clone one base away. The chain has TRBV5-1 and TRBJ2-7; D not resolved. Germline CDR1 SGHRS, CDR2 YFSETQ. Trimming left V 3 bases short and J 2 bases short, with 12 bases between. This CDR3 contains 14 residues. The CDR3 coding sequence is TGCGCCAGCAGCTGGGTTAGCCTGACCTACGAGCAGTACTTC. This translates into CASSWVSLTYEQYF.

The chain recombines TRBV7-8 with TRBJ2-3; no clear D. Germline CDR1 and CDR2: SGHVS and FQNEAQ. The CDR3 is made up of 17 amino acids. V lost 1 base and J lost 0, with 14 bases in between. DNA of the CDR3: TGTGCCAGCAGCTTAGGGTTGGTGGCTATGAGCACAGATACGCAGTATTTT. Translating it yields CASSLGLVAMSTDTQYF.

This chain joins TRBV12-3 or TRBV12-4 and TRBJ2-7, with unresolved D. The CDR3 is 16 residues long. With 0 bases removed from V and 3 bases from J, the gap between germline ends came to 15 bases. The CDR3 here is CASSLALRLTYYEQYF. CDR3 bases: TGTGCCAGCAGTTTAGCGCTGAGGTTAACCTACTACGAGCAGTACTTC.

This clonotype has at least ten counts. The chain joins TRBV10-3 to TRBJ2-3; 10 bases map to TRBD2. Germline values: CDR1 ENHRY, CDR2 SYGVKD. This CDR3 has 14 amino acids. V gave up 5 bases and J gave up 7 bases; unmatched junction bases: 6. CDR3 in DNA: TGTGCCATCAGTTCTAGCGGGGGACCCAATACGCAGTATTTT. It yields the protein CAISSSGGPNTQYF.

Ten or more counts support this clonotype. V is TRBV7-2 and J is TRBJ2-5; D gene uncertain. Trimming pared 5 bases from V and 11 bases from J, leaving 18 bases between. The CDR3 totals 13 residues. Germline V gives CDR1 SGHTA, CDR2 FQGNSA. CDR3 coding DNA: TGTGCCAGCAGCAAACTAATCCAGGAAAAACAGTACTTC. Amino acid sequence: CASSKLIQEKQYF.

This clonotype was detected only once. The chain uses TRBV2 and TRBJ1-4; TRBD1 agrees at 9 bases. Germline lookup yields CDR1 SNHLY and CDR2 FYNNEI. The CDR3 has 14 residues. J gave up 12 bases and V 10 bases, and 15 bases lay outside the gene matches. The CDR3 here is CANRQSGQGGELFF. The CDR3 DNA reads as TGTGCCAACAGGCAATCGGGACAGGGCGGGGAACTGTTTTTT. Full variable domain (rest looked up from reference TRBV2 and TRBJ1-4): EPEVTQTPSHQVTQMGQEVILRCVPISNHLYFYWYRQILGQKVEFLVSFYNNEISEKSEIFDDQFSVERPDGSNFTLKIRSTKLEDSAMYFCANRQSGQGGELFFGSGTQLSVL.

This clonotype was counted between two and nine times. This chain connects TRBV6-2 or TRBV6-3 to TRBJ2-1; TRBD2 matches at 12 bases. V was clipped by 5 bases and J by 4 bases; unmatched bases: 9. The CDR3 totals 17 residues. Germline V gene data show CDR1 as MNHEY and CDR2 as SVGEGT. CDR3 amino acids: CASSRSGLAGLYNEQFF. CDR3 coding DNA: TGTGCCAGCAGTCGCTCAGGACTAGCGGGGTTGTACAATGAGCAGTTCTTC.

V usage is TRBV28 and J usage is TRBJ1-4; D may be TRBD1 (5 bases). Trimming removed 4 bases at V and 5 bases at J, with 11 bases between. The germline CDR1 and CDR2 sequences are MDHEN and SYDVKM. The CDR3 loop spans 14 amino acids. Here the CDR3 DNA reads TGTGCCAGCAGTTGGCAGGGAGCCAATGAAAAACTGTTTTTT. Its protein product is CASSWQGANEKLFF. The full variable domain, with the rest looked up from reference TRBV28 and TRBJ1-4, is DVKVTQSSRYLVKRTGEKVFLECVQDMDHENMFWYRQDPGLGLRLIYFSYDVKMKEKGDIPEGYSVSREKKERFSLILESASTNQTSMYLCASSWQGANEKLFFGSGTQLSVL.

This clonotype was observed at least ten times. The chain recombines TRBV20-1 with TRBJ2-6; perhaps TRBD2 as D (7 bases). Germline CDR1 is DFQATT and CDR2 is SNEGSKA (reference sequence). This CDR3 region has 15 residues. V was clipped by 4 bases and J by 2 bases, with 12 bases between them. CDR3 loop: CSAKQGGTGANVLTF. The CDR3 region has the DNA TGCAGTGCTAAACAGGGAGGGACTGGGGCCAACGTCCTGACTTTC.

This clonotype was detected a few times. V is TRBV20-1 and J is TRBJ1-5; D gene uncertain. This CDR3 region has 15 residues. Trimming left V 5 bases short and J 2 bases short, with 16 bases between. Looked up from germline, CDR1 is DFQATT and CDR2 is SNEGSKA (reference sequence). The DNA of the CDR3 is TGCAGTGCTTCTCGGCTAGGGCGAGGCAATCAGCCCCAGCATTTT. Its translation is CSASRLGRGNQPQHF.

Regarding this clonotype: The germline gene is not matched at one end of the junction; a read error may be the cause. This chain links TRBV3-1 with TRBJ2-5, with D hard to call. The CDR3 loop spans 12 amino acids. Germline V gene data show CDR1 as LGHDT and CDR2 as YNNKEL (reference sequence). CDR3: CASSGGQEAQYF. The CDR3 nucleotides are TGTGCCAGCAGCGGTGGGCAAGAGGCCCAGTACTTC.

This clonotype appeared many times. The chain is built from TRBV19 and TRBJ2-5, with TRBD2 as a possible D gene (5 bases). V was pared by 6 bases and J by 5 bases, with 16 bases between. The germline V gene has CDR1 LNHDA and CDR2 SQIVND (reference sequence). The CDR3 spans 14 residues. The CDR3 loop reads CASRKFGVGETQYF. The CDR3 nucleotides read TGTGCCAGTAGGAAATTCGGGGTAGGGGAGACCCAGTACTTC.

This chain connects TRBV3-1 to TRBJ2-5; D might be TRBD1 (5 bases). The tail of the sequence fits TRBJ2-7 better, so the J call may be wrong. The CDR3 consists of 16 residues. Per germline, CDR1 LGHDT and CDR2 YNNKEL (reference sequence). CDR3 region: CASSRSQGAFTYEQYF. In DNA form, the CDR3 reads TGTGCCAGCAGCCGATCTCAAGGGGCGTTCACCTACGAGCAGTACTTC.

A few counts support this clonotype. This chain links TRBV20-1 with TRBJ2-1; the match to TRBD1 covers 10 bases. Germline V gives CDR1 DFQATT, CDR2 SNEGSKA (reference sequence). With V trimmed by 3 bases and J by 7 bases, 3 bases remained unmatched. This CDR3 comprises 13 residues. This CDR3 is CSARTGGENEQFF. The DNA for the CDR3 is TGCAGTGCTAGGACAGGGGGCGAGAATGAGCAGTTCTTC.

This clonotype was counted ten times or more. The V and J genes are TRBV3-1 and TRBJ2-7; D is unclear. The V gene's germline CDR1 is LGHDT and CDR2 YNNKEL (reference sequence). Between the trimmed V and J ends, which lost 1 base and 3 bases, there was a span of 10 bases. The CDR3 is 14 amino acids. The CDR3 bases are TGTGCCAGCAGCCAAGGCTCTTGGGGCTACGAGCAGTACTTC. Amino acids: CASSQGSWGYEQYF.

Many counts were recorded for this clonotype. As DNA, the CDR3 is TGTGCCACCAGTGATCTGGCGGAATCCTACAATGAGCAGTTCTTC. This encodes CATSDLAESYNEQFF. The chain couples TRBV24-1 to TRBJ2-1; unclear D gene. The CDR3 spans 15 residues. Trimming removed 3 bases from V and 1 base from J, with 9 bases in between. Per germline, CDR1 KGHDR and CDR2 SFDVKD.

This clonotype was counted many times. The chain couples TRBV20-1 to TRBJ2-6, with D perhaps matching TRBD1 (6 bases). The CDR3 has 14 residues. V lost 4 bases and J 4 bases, leaving 11 bases between the germline ends. Germline-derived CDR1 and CDR2 are DFQATT and SNEGSKA (reference sequence). This CDR3 is CSATGESGANVLTF. The CDR3 DNA reads as TGCAGTGCTACAGGGGAGAGCGGGGCCAACGTCCTGACTTTC.

This clonotype was detected a few times. The chain joins TRBV6-1 to TRBJ1-1, with 7 bases matching TRBD1. The germline CDR1 and CDR2 sequences are MNHNS and SASEGT. V was clipped by 1 base and J by 6 bases; unmatched bases: 5. The length of the CDR3 is 14 residues. The CDR3 sequence: CASSEGRGRAEAFF. The CDR3 region has the DNA TGTGCCAGCAGTGAAGGCAGGGGGAGGGCTGAAGCTTTCTTT.